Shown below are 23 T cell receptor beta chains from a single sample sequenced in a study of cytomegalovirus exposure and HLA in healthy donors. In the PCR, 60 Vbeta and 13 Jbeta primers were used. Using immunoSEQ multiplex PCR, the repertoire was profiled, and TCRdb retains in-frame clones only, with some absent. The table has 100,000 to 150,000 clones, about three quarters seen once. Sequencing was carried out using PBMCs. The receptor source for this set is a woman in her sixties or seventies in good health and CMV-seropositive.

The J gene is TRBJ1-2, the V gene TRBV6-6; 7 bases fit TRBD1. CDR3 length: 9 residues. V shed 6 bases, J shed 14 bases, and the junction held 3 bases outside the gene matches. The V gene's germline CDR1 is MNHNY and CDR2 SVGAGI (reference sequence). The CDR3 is CASSPGGTF. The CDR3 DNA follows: TGTGCCAGCAGCCCAGGGGGGACCTTC.

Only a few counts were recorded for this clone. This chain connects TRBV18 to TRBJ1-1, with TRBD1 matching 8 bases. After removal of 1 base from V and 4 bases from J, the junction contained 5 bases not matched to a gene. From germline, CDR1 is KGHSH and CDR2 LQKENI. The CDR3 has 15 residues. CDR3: CASSPQDRVGTEAFF. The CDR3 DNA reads TGTGCCAGCTCACCACAGGACAGGGTCGGCACTGAAGCTTTCTTT.

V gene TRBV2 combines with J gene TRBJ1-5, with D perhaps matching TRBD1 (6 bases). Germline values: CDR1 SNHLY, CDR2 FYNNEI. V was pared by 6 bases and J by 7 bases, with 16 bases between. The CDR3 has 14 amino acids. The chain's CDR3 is CASRFSRGEQPQHF. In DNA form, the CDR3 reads TGTGCCAGCAGATTTAGCAGGGGTGAGCAGCCCCAGCATTTT.

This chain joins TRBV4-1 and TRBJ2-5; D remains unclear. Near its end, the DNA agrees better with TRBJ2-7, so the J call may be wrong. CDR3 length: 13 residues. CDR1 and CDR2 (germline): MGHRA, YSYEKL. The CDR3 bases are TGCGCCAGCAGCCAAGATCTAGGCAACGAGCAGTACTTC. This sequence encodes CASSQDLGNEQYF.

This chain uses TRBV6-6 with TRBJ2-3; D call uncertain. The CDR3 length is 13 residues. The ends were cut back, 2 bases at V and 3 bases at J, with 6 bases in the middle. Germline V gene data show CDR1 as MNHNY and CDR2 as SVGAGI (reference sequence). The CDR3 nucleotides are TGTGCCAGCAGTTACCGAGCTACAGATACGCAGTATTTT. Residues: CASSYRATDTQYF.

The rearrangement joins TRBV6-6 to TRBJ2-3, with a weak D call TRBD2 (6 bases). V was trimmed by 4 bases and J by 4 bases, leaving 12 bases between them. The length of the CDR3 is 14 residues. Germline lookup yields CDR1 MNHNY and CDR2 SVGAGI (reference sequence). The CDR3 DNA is TGTGCCAGCAGTTCTCACCCGGGGGCAGATACGCAGTATTTT. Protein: CASSSHPGADTQYF.

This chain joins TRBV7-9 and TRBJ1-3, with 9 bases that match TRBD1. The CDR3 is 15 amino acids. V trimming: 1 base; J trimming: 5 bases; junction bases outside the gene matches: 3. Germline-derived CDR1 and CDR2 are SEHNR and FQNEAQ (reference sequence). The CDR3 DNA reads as TGTGCCAGCAGCTTAGGTGGACAGGGGAGAAACACCATATATTTT. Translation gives CASSLGGQGRNTIYF.

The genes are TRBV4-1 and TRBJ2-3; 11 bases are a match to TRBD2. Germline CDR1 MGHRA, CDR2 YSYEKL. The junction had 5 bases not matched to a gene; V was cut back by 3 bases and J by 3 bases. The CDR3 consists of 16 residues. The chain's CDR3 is CASSHPTSGVTDTQYF. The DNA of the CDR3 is TGCGCCAGCAGCCATCCGACTAGCGGGGTGACAGATACGCAGTATTTT.

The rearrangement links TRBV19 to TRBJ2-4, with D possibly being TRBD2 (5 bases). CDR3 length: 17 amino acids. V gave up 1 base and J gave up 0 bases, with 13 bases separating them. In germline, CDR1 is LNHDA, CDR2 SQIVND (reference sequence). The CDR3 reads CASSIAYLGRAKNIQYF. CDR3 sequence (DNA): TGTGCCAGTAGTATAGCGTACTTAGGGAGAGCCAAAAACATTCAGTACTTC.

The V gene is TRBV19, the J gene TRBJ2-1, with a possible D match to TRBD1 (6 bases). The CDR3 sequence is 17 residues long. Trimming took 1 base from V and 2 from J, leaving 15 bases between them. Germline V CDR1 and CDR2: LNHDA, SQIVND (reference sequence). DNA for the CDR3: TGTGCCAGTAGTATAGGTTTGGGGGCCCGAACCTACAATGAGCAGTTCTTC. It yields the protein CASSIGLGARTYNEQFF.

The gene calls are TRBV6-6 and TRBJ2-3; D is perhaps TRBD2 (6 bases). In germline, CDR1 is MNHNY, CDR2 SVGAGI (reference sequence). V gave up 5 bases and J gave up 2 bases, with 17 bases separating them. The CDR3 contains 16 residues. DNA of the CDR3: TGTGCCAGCAGTCGGAATTGGGGGGACCCCACAGATACGCAGTATTTT. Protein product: CASSRNWGDPTDTQYF.

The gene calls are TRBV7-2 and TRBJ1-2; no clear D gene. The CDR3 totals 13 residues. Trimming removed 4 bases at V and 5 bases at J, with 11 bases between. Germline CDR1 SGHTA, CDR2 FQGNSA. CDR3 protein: CASSSAGGYGYTF. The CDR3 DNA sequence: TGTGCCAGCAGCTCGGCCGGCGGGTATGGCTACACCTTC.

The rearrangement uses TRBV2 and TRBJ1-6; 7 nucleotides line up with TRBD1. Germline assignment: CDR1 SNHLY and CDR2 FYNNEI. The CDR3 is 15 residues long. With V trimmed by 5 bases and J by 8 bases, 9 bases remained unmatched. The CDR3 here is CASSSGQLFDSPLHF. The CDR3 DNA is TGTGCCAGCAGTTCGGGACAGCTATTTGATTCACCCCTCCACTTT.

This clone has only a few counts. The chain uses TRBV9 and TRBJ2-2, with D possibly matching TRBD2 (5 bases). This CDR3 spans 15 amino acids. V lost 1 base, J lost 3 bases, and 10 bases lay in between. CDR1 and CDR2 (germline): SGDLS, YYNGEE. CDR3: CASSVSGWDTGELFF. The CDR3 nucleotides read TGTGCCAGCAGCGTATCGGGGTGGGACACCGGGGAGCTGTTTTTT.

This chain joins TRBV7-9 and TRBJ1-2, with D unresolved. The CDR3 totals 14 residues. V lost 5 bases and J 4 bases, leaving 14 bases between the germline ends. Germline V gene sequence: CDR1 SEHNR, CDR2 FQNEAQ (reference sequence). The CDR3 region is CASSPSEPFYGYTF. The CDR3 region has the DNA TGTGCCAGCAGCCCCTCCGAGCCCTTCTATGGCTACACCTTC.

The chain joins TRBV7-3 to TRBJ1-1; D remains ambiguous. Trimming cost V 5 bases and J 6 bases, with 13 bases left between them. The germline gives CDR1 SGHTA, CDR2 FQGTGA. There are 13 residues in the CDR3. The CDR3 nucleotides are TGTGCCAGCAGCAACCCCACAGAGTCTGAAGCTTTCTTT. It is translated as CASSNPTESEAFF.

This CDR3 is CASRGPSSYNEQFF. The CDR3 DNA reads as TGTGCCAGCAGGGGGCCGAGCTCCTACAATGAGCAGTTCTTC. This chain joins TRBV7-2 and TRBJ2-1, with D perhaps TRBD1 (5 bases). Germline V CDR1 and CDR2: SGHTA, FQGNSA. V lost 6 bases, J lost 0 bases, and 9 bases lay in between. CDR3 length equals 14 residues. The full variable domain, completed using reference TRBV7-2 and TRBJ2-1, is GAGVSQSPSNKVTEKGKDVELRCDPISGHTALYWYRQSLGQGLEFLIYFQGNSAPDKSGLPSDRFSAERTGGSVSTLTIQRTQQEDSAVYLCASRGPSSYNEQFFGPGTRLTVL.

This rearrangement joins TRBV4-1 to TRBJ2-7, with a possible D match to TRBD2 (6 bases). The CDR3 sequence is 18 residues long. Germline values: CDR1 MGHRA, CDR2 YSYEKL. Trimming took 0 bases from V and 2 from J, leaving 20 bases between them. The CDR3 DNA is TGCGCCAGCAGCCAAGATCGATCCGGGGGAACCATTACCTACGAGCAGTACTTC. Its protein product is CASSQDRSGGTITYEQYF.

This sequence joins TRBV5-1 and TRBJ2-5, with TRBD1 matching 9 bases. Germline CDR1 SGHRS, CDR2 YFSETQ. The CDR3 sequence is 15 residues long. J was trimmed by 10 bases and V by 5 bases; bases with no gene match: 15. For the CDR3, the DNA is TGCGCCAGCAGAAATACAGGGGGCGTTCAGGGAAGCCAGTACTTC. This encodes CASRNTGGVQGSQYF.

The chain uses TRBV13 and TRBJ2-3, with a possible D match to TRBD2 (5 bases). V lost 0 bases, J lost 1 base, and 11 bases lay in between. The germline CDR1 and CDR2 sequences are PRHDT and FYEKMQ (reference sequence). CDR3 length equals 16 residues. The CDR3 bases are TGTGCCAGCAGCTTAGGCCGAGTCGGGGGCACAGATACGCAGTATTTT. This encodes CASSLGRVGGTDTQYF. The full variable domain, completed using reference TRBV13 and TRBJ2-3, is AAGVIQSPRHLIKEKRETATLKCYPIPRHDTVYWYQQGPGQDPQFLISFYEKMQSDKGSIPDRFSAQQFSDYHSELNMSSLELGDSALYFCASSLGRVGGTDTQYFGPGTRLTVL.

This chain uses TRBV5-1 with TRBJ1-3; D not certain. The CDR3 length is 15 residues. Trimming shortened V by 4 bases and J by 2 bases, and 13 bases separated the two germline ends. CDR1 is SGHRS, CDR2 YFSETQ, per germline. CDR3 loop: CASSGTEGPGNTIYF. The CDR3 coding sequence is TGCGCCAGCAGCGGAACAGAGGGTCCTGGAAACACCATATATTTT.

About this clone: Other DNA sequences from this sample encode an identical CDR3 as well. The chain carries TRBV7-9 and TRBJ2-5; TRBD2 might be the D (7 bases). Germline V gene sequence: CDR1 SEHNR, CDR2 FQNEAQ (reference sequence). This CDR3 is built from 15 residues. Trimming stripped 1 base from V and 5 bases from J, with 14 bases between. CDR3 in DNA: TGTGCCAGCAGCTTAGTACAGGGAGGGGGGGAGACCCAGTACTTC. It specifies CASSLVQGGGETQYF.

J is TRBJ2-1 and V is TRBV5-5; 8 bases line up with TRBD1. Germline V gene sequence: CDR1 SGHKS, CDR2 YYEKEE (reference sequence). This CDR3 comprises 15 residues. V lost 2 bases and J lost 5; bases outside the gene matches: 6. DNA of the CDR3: TGTGCCAGCAGCTTACGGACAGGGTCCCACAATGAGCAGTTCTTC. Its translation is CASSLRTGSHNEQFF.